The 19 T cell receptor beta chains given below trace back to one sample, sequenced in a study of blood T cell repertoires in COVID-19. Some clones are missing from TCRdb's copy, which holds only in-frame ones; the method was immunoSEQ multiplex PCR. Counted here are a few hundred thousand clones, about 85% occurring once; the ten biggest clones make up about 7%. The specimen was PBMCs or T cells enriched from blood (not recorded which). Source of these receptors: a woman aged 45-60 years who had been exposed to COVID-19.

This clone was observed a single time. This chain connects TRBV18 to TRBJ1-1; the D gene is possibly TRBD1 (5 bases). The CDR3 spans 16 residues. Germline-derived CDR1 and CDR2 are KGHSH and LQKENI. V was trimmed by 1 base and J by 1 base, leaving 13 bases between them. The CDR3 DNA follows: TGTGCCAGCTCACCACGCGCAGGGTTCGGGAACACTGAAGCTTTCTTT. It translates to CASSPRAGFGNTEAFF.

The CDR3 nucleotides are TGCGCCAGCAGCCACTTACCCAAGGGGCATTCCTACGAGCAGTACTTC. Amino acids: CASSHLPKGHSYEQYF. The rearrangement joins TRBV4-1 to TRBJ2-7, with D possibly being TRBD1 (5 bases). V was pared by 3 bases and J by 1 base, with 16 bases between. CDR1 MGHRA and CDR2 YSYEKL come from the germline V gene. The CDR3 consists of 16 residues.

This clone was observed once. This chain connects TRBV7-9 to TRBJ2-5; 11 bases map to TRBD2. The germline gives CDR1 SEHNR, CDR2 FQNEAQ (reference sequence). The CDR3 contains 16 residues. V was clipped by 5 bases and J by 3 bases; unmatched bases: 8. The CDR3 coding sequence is TGTGCCAGCAGCCCAGCCTTGGGACTAGCGGAAGAGACCCAGTACTTC. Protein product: CASSPALGLAEETQYF. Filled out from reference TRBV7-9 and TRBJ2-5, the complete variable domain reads DTGVSQNPRHKITKRGQNVTFRCDPISEHNRLYWYRQTLGQGPEFLTYFQNEAQLEKSRLLSDRFSAERPKGSFSTLEIQRTEQGDSAMYLCASSPALGLAEETQYFGPGTRLLVL.

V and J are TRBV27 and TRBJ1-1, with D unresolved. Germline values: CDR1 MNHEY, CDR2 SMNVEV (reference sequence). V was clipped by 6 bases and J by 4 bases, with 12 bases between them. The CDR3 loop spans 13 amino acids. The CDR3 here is CASSPREGTEAFF. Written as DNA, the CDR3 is TGTGCCAGCAGCCCCAGAGAGGGCACTGAAGCTTTCTTT.

The CDR3 DNA sequence: TGTGCCAGCAGCTTACTTCCCATCACAGGGGAGCTGTTTTTT. It yields the protein CASSLLPITGELFF. The gene calls are TRBV11-2 and TRBJ2-2; D gene unclear. The germline V gene has CDR1 SGHAT and CDR2 FQNNGV. This CDR3 contains 14 residues. Trimming took off 2 bases at V and 8 bases at J, with 12 bases between the two ends.

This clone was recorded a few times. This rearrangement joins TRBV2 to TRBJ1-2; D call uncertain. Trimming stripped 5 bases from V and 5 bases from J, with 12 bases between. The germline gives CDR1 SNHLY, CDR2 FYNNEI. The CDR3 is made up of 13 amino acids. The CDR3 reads CASSPRQIYGYTF. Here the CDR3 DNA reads TGTGCCAGCAGTCCCAGGCAGATATATGGCTACACCTTC.

The CDR3 is CASSDRVGQGNTIYF. In DNA form, the CDR3 reads TGTGCCAGCAGCGATCGTGTGGGACAGGGAAACACCATATATTTT. The rearrangement joins TRBV13 to TRBJ1-3; 7 nucleotides align to TRBD1. The ends lost 5 bases at V and 4 bases at J; junction bases unmatched: 8. The CDR3 totals 15 residues. CDR1 is PRHDT, CDR2 FYEKMQ, per germline (reference sequence).

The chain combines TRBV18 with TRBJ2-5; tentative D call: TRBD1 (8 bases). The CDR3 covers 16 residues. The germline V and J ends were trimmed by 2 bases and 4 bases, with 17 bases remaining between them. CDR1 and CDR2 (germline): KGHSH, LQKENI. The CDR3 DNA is TGTGCCAGCTCACCATCGTACAGGGGGGGACCAGAGACCCAGTACTTC. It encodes CASSPSYRGGPETQYF.

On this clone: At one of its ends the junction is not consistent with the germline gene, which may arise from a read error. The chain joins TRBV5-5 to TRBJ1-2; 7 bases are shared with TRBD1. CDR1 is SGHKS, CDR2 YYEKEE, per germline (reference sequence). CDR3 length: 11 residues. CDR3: CASSSPQGQLF. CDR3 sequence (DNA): TGTGCCAGCAGCTCCCCGCAGGGACAGCTCTTC.

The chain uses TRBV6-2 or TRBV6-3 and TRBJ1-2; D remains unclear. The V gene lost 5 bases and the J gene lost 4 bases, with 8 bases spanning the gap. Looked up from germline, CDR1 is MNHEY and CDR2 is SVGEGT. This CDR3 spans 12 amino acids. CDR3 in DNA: TGTGCCAGCAGTCGGGGATCCTATGGCTACACCTTC. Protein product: CASSRGSYGYTF.

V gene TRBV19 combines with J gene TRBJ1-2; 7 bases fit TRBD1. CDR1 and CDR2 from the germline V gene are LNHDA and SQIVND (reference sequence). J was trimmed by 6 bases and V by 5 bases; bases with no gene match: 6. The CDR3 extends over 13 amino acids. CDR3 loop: CASSPTDRDGYTF. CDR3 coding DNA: TGTGCCAGTAGTCCGACCGACAGGGATGGCTACACCTTC.

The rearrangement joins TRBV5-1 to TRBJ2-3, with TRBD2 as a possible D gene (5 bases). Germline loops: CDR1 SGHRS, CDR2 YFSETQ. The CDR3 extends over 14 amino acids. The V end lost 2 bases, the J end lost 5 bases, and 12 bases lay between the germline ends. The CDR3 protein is CASSFRGPGDTQYF. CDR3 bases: TGCGCCAGCAGCTTTCGAGGGCCGGGAGATACGCAGTATTTT. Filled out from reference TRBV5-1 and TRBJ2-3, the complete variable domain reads KAGVTQTPRYLIKTRGQQVTLSCSPISGHRSVSWYQQTPGQGLQFLFEYFSETQRNKGNFPGRFSGRQFSNSRSEMNVSTLELGDSALYLCASSFRGPGDTQYFGPGTRLTVL.

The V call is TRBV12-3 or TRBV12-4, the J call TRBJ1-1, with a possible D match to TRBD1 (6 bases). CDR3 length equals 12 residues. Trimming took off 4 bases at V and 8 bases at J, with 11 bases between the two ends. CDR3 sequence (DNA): TGTGCCAGCAGTTACAACAGGGAAGAAGCTTTCTTT. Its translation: CASSYNREEAFF.

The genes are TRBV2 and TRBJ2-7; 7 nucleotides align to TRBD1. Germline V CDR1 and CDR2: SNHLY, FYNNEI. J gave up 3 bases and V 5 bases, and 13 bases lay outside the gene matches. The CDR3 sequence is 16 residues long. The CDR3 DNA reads TGTGCCAGCAGTATTCCCCGGGACAGCGACAACTACGAGCAGTACTTC. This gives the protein CASSIPRDSDNYEQYF.

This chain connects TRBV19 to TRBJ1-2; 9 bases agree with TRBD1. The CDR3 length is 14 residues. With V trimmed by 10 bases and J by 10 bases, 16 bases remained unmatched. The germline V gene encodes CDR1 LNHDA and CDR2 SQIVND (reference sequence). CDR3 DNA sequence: TGTGCCACCACGCCCTTACAGGGGGCGCGTAACTACACCTTC. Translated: CATTPLQGARNYTF.

Here the CDR3 reads CASSSGLAGETQYF. The CDR3 nucleotides are TGTGCCAGCAGCTCAGGACTAGCGGGGGAGACCCAGTACTTC. The chain links TRBV7-9 to TRBJ2-5, with TRBD2 matching over 12 bases. The CDR3 is made up of 14 amino acids. V dropped 4 bases and J dropped 5; count of bases not matched to a gene: 2. CDR1 and CDR2 (germline): SEHNR, FQNEAQ (reference sequence).

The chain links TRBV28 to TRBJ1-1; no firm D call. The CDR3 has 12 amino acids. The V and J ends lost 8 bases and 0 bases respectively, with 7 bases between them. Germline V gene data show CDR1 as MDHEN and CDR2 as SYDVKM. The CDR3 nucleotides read TGTGCCAGCGGCCGGGTGAACACTGAAGCTTTCTTT. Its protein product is CASGRVNTEAFF. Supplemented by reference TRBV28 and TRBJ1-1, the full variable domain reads DVKVTQSSRYLVKRTGEKVFLECVQDMDHENMFWYRQDPGLGLRLIYFSYDVKMKEKGDIPEGYSVSREKKERFSLILESASTNQTSMYLCASGRVNTEAFFGQGTRLTVV.

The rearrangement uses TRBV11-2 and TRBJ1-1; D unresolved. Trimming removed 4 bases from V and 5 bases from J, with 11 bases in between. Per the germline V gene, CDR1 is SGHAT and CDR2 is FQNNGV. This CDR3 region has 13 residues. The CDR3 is CASSSPAGTEAFF. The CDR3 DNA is TGTGCCAGCAGCTCCCCCGCGGGTACTGAAGCTTTCTTT.

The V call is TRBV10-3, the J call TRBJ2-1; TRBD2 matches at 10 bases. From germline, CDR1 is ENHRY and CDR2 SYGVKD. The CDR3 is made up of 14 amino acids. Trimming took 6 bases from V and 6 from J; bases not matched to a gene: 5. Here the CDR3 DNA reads TGTGCCATCAGGTCTAGCGGGGGTTTCAATGAGCAGTTCTTC. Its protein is CAIRSSGGFNEQFF.